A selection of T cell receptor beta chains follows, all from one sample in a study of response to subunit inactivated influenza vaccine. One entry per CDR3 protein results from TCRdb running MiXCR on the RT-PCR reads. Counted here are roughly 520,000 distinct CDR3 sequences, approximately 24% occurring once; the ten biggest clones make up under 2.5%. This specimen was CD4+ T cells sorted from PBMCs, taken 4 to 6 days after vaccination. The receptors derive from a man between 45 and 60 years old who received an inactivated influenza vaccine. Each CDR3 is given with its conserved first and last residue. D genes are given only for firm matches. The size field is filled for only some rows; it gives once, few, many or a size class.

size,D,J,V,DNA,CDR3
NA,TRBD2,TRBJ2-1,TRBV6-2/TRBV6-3,TGTGCCAGCACTTCTAGCGGGAACGGCAATGAGCAGTTCTTC,CASTSSGNGNEQFF
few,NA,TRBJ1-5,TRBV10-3,TGTGCCACAAACGGGGGTAGCAATCAGCCCCAGCATTTT,CATNGGSNQPQHF
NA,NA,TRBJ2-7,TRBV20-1,TGCAAACTCCAGAGCGTGCGCGGGTACGAGCAGTACTTC,CKLQSVRGYEQYF
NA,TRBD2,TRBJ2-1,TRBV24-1,TGTGCCACCAGTGAAGTAGCGGGAGGGCCGAGCTCCTACAATGAGCAGTTCTTC,CATSEVAGGPSSYNEQFF
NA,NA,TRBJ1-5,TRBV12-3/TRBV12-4,TGTGCCAGCAGCCTCGAAAGGAGCCAGCCCCAGCATTTT,CASSLERSQPQHF
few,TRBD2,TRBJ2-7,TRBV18,TGTGCCAGCTCACCAACGGGACTATTTTCCTACGAGCAGTACTTC,CASSPTGLFSYEQYF
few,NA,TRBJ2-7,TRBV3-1,TGTGCCAGCAGCCACGCGGAGATCTACGAGCAGTACTTC,CASSHAEIYEQYF
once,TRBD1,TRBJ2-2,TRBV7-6,TGTGCCAGCAGCTTAGCTGCTGGACAGGGGTCCGGGGAGCTGTTTTTT,CASSLAAGQGSGELFF
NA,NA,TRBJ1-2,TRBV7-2,TGTGCCAGCAGCTCCAACAGACGGACAGAATATGGCTACACCTTC,CASSSNRRTEYGYTF
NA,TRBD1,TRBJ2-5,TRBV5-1,TGCGCCAGCAGCTCCCGGGACAGGGAACAGGAGACCCAGTACTTC,CASSSRDREQETQYF
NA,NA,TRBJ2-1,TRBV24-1,TGTGCCACCAGTGCCCCCCGAGAAGGATACAATGAGCAGTTCTTC,CATSAPREGYNEQFF
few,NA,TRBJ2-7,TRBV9,TGTGCCAGCAGCGTCTCCACAGCGTCCTACGAGCAGTACTTC,CASSVSTASYEQYF
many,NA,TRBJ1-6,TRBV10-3,TGTGCCATCAGTGAGAGGGAGCCCGGACGGTCACCCCTCCACTTT,CAISEREPGRSPLHF
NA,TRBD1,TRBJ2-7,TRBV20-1,TGCAGTGCTTTGAGGGACAGGGGAAATTACGAGCAGTACTTC,CSALRDRGNYEQYF
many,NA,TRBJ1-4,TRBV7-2,TGTGCCAGCAGCTTGCAGGGGCGATCGGAAAAACTGTTTTTT,CASSLQGRSEKLFF
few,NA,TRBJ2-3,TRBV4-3,TGCGCCAGCAGCCAAGATTACGAACAGGGAGGATGGGATACGCAGTATTTT,CASSQDYEQGGWDTQYF
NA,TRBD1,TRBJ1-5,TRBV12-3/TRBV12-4,TGTGCCAGCAGTTTGACAGGGAAGGGCAATCAGCCACAGCATTTT,CASSLTGKGNQPQHF
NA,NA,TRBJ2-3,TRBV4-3,TGCGCCAGCAGCCAAGATTGGAGAACTAGCACAGATACGCAGTATTTT,CASSQDWRTSTDTQYF
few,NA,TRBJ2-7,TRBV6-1,TGTGCCAGCAGTAAGACACTAGCCTACGAGCAGTACTTC,CASSKTLAYEQYF
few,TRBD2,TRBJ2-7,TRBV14,TGTGCCAGCAGCATTAGCGGGGAGCAGTACTTC,CASSISGEQYF
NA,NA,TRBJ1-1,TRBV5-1,TGCGCCAGCAGCTTGGCCCGGGACATCATGAACACTGAAGCTTTCTTT,CASSLARDIMNTEAFF
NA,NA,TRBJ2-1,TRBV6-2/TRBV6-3,TGTGCCAGCTATGAGCGGGCCGCCACCTACAATGAGCAGTTCTTC,CASYERAATYNEQFF
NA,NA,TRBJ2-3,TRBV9,TGTGCCAGCAGCGTGGTCCCGACTAGCACAGATACGCAGTATTTT,CASSVVPTSTDTQYF
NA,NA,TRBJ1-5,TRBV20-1,TGCAGTGCTAAAAGCGGGAATAGCAATCAGCCCCAGCATTTT,CSAKSGNSNQPQHF
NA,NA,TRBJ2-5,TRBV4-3,TGCGCCAGCAGCCAAGTGGCAGCCGGAGAGACCCAGTACTTC,CASSQVAAGETQYF
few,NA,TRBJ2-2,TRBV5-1,TGCGCCAGCAGCTTGGACAACACCGGGGAGCTGTTTTTT,CASSLDNTGELFF
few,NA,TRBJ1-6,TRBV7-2,TGTGCCAGCAGCGCTAAACCGGAGAGATCACCCCTCCACTTT,CASSAKPERSPLHF
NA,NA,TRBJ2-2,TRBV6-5,TGTGCCAGCAGTTACCGGACTCAGAACACCGGGGAGCTGTTTTTT,CASSYRTQNTGELFF
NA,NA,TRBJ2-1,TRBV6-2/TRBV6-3,TGTGCCAGCAGTTACTCGAGACATGAGCAGTTCTTC,CASSYSRHEQFF